This TCR beta chain was documented in a study of regulatory T cells in long-lasting Graves disease. As for time point: newly diagnosed GD, antithyroid drugs for less than 3 months. PBMC-extracted RNA yielded the TCR library. Both iRepertoire HTBI primers and Arm-PCR of CDR3 regions were used to build the TCR beta libraries. TCRdb reprocessed the multiplex PCR reads with MiXCR, giving one entry per CDR3 protein. The repertoire holds approximately 350,000 distinct CDR3 sequences, 15% to 20% seen once, with roughly a fifth in the top ten. These records were also assigned to another study, of T cells in Graves' hyperthyroidism and ophthalmopathy.

This sequence was found in a woman younger than 30 with Graves disease. The specimen comprised peripheral blood mononuclear cells (PBMCs), sampled at new diagnosis, from a patient treated with antithyroid drugs.

The CDR3 loop reads CAIPVEAFF. DNA for the CDR3: TGTGCCATCCCCGTTGAAGCTTTCTTT. The chain has TRBV10-3 and TRBJ1-1, with unresolved D. The CDR3 runs 9 residues. Germline V gene sequence: CDR1 ENHRY, CDR2 SYGVKD. The ends were cut back, 8 bases at V and 7 bases at J, with 5 bases in the middle.